This T cell receptor beta chain was profiled in a study of T cell changes during pregnancy in multiple sclerosis. CDR1 and CDR2 (germline): SGHTA, FQGNSA. This CDR3 is built from 14 residues. Trimming took off 0 bases at V and 10 bases at J, with 15 bases between the two ends. Clones were sequenced by immunoSEQ multiplex PCR, and TCRdb holds only the in-frame ones, with some missing. This table holds some 60,000 clones, roughly nine tenths found once. This TCR came from a female donor with multiple sclerosis, enrolled in a pregnancy study. Sequences were derived from CD4+ T cells from peripheral blood mononuclear cells, sampled in the third trimester of pregnancy. V and J are TRBV7-2 and TRBJ1-1; possible D gene TRBD1, 5 bases. CDR3 coding DNA: TGTGCCAGCAGCTTAGCGCTAGGGAACCAGGGAGCTTTCTTT. Residues: CASSLALGNQGAFF.